Listed here is a single TCR beta chain. A much larger clone lies a single base off, so this may be a read error. This record belongs to a study of T cells after yellow fever vaccination. CDR3 length: 16 amino acids. The germline gives CDR1 SGHVS, CDR2 FQNEAQ. Study results and limitations: Subsequent booster samples again held most clones from primary vaccination (96% CD4, 85% to 90% CD8). A small proportion of clonotypes was detected in both the CD4 and CD8 compartments.

Using its own MiXCR run on the 5' RACE reads, TCRdb lists one record per CDR3 protein. The sample yields nearly 45,000 distinct CDR3 sequences, about 7% seen once. The TCR comes from a man under 40 who received the YFV17D yellow fever vaccine. The sequenced sample was CD8+ T cells not binding an NS4B(214-222) dextramer, sorted from PBMCs, obtained 45 days after the yellow fever booster vaccination. This chain links TRBV7-8 with TRBJ2-5, with 9 bases fitting TRBD1. As DNA, the CDR3 is TGTGCCAGCAGCCCCCCCGGGACAGGGATCGAAGAGACCCTGTACTTC. This gives the protein CASSPPGTGIEETLYF.